This paragraph reports one TCR beta chain. Its antigen target is currently unknown. The record has no base qualities; no much larger clone is one base away. Libraries were constructed by 5' RACE. The listed sequencing device is Illumina HiSeq 2500. A second PCR of about 7 to 12 cycles was performed with a sample-barcoded 5' primer and a J-beta primer mix. A template-switch 5' adaptor carrying 12 random nucleotides introduced a unique molecular identifier onto each TCR beta cDNA molecule. Each sample yielded at least 3 million CDR3-containing paired-end reads. All of the RNA was converted into first-strand cDNA using the Mint cDNA synthesis kit, with a TRBC-specific oligonucleotide serving as the primer. Following uracil-DNA glycosylase treatment, all cDNA underwent a first 18-cycle PCR with the universal primers M1SS and BC2_uni_R. Under the source paper's analysis protocol: For normalization, 1 million high-quality reads, each with a distinct molecular identifier, were randomly selected from each sample. Instead of being binned into consensus sequences, reads that shared molecular identifiers were thrown out. MiTCR, set to a Q25 quality threshold and the strictest error-elimination algorithm, was used for CDR3 identification, clonotype clustering and error correction. Lower-bound total TCR beta diversity was estimated with a nonparametric unseen species model using Euler transformation. In-frame beta chains were kept once TCRdb had trimmed the public reads at Q25 with fastp and called clones with MiXCR. Rows are combined by CDR3 protein, so each entry shows the most common genes and DNA. These V and J calls originate from TCRdb's pipeline instead of the authors' own analysis. Across this sample there are fewer than 2,000,000 distinct CDR3 sequences, with approximately 32% seen only once. Clones ranked in the top ten supply around 11% of the sample.

The roughly 39 donors, aged about 6 to 100 years, were systemically healthy Caucasian individuals from Russia. Each donor gave roughly 11 milliliters of peripheral blood, drawn into EDTA-treated Vacutainer tubes. PBMCs were isolated by Ficoll-Paque density-gradient centrifugation, with at least 6 million obtained per sample. Total RNA, at least 6 micrograms per sample, was extracted from PBMCs with Trizol reagent. For every donor, an aliquot of PBMCs went through flow cytometry to measure the percentages of naive CD45RAhigh/CD27high T cells. The record originates from a study of blood T cells in healthy people across ages (dated by TCRdb to about 2015). Concerning the study at large: In model experiments, template switching captured about one uniquely barcoded TCR beta cDNA molecule for every two T cells. The study measured age-related changes in TCR beta repertoire diversity using deep sequencing normalized with unique cDNA molecular identifiers. Four age groups were formed from the donors: young (average 16 years), middle-aged (approximately 40), aged (about 68) and long-lived (roughly 88). Donors of different ages were randomly distributed across sequencing lanes to avoid experimental bias. The study analyzed two additional independent replicas of 1 million unique cDNA reads from the same blood draw for two donors, one aged 18 to 30 and one aged 80 or older.

General findings and caveats noted by the study authors: Estimates of total diversity based on one million sequenced T cells were considered lower bounds and underestimates. The CMV infection status of donors was not known, potentially confounding age-related changes in expanded clonotypes. Since profiling was done on bulk unsorted PBMCs, naive and antigen-experienced compartments could not be conclusively compared. The percentage of naive T cells measured by flow cytometry correlated strongly with observed TCR beta diversity. Compared with the aged group, more naive CD4+ T cells, fewer expanded clones and increased TCR diversity were shown by the long-lived group, suggesting age selection. Observed TCR beta diversity per million T cells fell roughly linearly with age, and a significant reduction was already apparent by age around 40.

The junction shows trimming of 6 bases on V and 0 bases on J, and the gene matches do not reach 8 bases of it. The CDR3 holds 15 amino acids from the cysteine to the phenylalanine. The retained sequence is limited to the CDR3, 45 bases, with the frame set at the first base. In the germline V gene (reference sequence), CDR1 corresponds to DFQATT and CDR2 to SNEGSKA. The sample comprised blood. This TCR was recovered from a woman between 25 and 40 years old in good health. The V and J genes are TRBV20-1 and TRBJ2-3, with 8 junctional bases fitting TRBD2. The CDR3: CSAASGSTSTDTQYF. The DNA is TGCAGTGCGGCCAGCGGGAGCACTAGCACAGATACGCAGTATTTT.